This TCR beta chain is drawn from a study of T cell repertoires in cytomegalovirus infection (dated by TCRdb to between 2017 and 2020). At the level of the whole study: The peptide stimulations were aimed at well-studied HLA-B-restricted epitopes as well as recently identified HLA-C-restricted CMV epitopes, whose presentation resists viral immunomodulation. Donor HLA type was relevant to the analysis, because carriage of CMV infection together with the matching HLA type was indicated by public TCR beta signatures.

The sequencing machine was an Illumina HiSeq 1500. TCRdb cleaned the public reads at Q25 with fastp, built clones with MiXCR and kept in-frame beta chains. Identical CDR3 protein sequences are pooled into one entry, listed with their most common genes and DNA. In all, the sample holds hundreds of thousands of distinct CDR3 sequences, and roughly 31% of those were seen once. In total, the top ten clones hold over 12% of the sample. In this sample, this clonotype turned up many times. The antigen this receptor binds is unknown. The sample holds no much larger clone one base away, and base qualities are not on file. Findings and caveats that apply to the study as a whole: The ex vivo response was dominated by HLA-C-restricted CMV-specific TCR beta clonotypes, which also provided the single most frequent clonotype in two of eight donors. In both this cohort and an independent approximately 350-donor cohort, the cumulative frequency of public TCR beta family members distinguished carriers of CMV infection plus the relevant HLA type.

The sample's treatment or condition label, decoded: in vitro stimulation with specific CMV peptide epitopes to enrich CMV-specific T cells. The junction shows trimming of 2 bases on V and 1 base on J, plus 8 bases between the germline ends. CDR1 and CDR2, looked up from the germline V gene, are SGHTA and FQGNSA. There are 14 amino acids in the CDR3, from cysteine to phenylalanine inclusive. Only CDR3 DNA is held: 42 bases, read in frame from base 1. This specimen consisted of cultured CD8+ T cells from PBMCs, obtained from culture after CMV antigen stimulation. This clonotype was obtained from a human donor in good health (CMV status not recorded). Some clones in this sample may be carry-over from other donors' samples. Recombination joined TRBV7-2 with TRBJ2-5, with a tentative D gene TRBD2 over 5 matching bases. In nucleotides, the sequence is TGTGCCAGCAGCTTAAATCTAGCCCAAGAGACCCAGTACTTC. Translated, it reads CASSLNLAQETQYF.